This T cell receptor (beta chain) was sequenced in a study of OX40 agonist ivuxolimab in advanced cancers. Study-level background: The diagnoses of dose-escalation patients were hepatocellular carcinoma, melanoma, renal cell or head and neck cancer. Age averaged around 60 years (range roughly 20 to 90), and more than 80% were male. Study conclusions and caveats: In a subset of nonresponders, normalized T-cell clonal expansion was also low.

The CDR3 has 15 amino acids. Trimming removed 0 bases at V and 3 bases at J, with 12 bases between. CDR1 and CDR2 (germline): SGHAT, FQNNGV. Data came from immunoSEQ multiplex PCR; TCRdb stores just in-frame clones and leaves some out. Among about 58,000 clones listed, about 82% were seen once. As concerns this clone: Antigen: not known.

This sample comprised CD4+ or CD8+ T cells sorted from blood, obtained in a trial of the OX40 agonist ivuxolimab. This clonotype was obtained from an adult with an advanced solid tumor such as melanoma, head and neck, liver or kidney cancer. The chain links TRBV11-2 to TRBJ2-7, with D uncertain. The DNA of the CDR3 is TGTGCCAGCAGCTTAGATCGCCCATCGGTCTACGAGCAGTACTTC. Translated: CASSLDRPSVYEQYF.